The next 9 T cell receptor beta chains were all read from a single sample in a study of T cells in localized non-small cell lung cancer. TCRdb's table, derived via immunoSEQ multiplex PCR, lists solely in-frame clones and lacks some. Of 5,000 to 6,500 clones in the sample, under 40% are singletons; the top ten hold more than 8%. Sequencing used lung tumor tissue, obtained before any cancer treatment. All receptors come from a male donor older than 55 with stage I squamous cell lung carcinoma.

The chain combines TRBV4-1 with TRBJ2-1; unclear D gene. CDR1 is MGHRA and CDR2 is YSYEKL in the germline V gene. This CDR3 has 13 residues. The V gene lost 3 bases and the J gene lost 7 bases, with 10 bases spanning the gap. The CDR3 nucleotides read TGCGCCAGCAGCCATGTTCAGGAAAATGAGCAGTTCTTC. Its protein product is CASSHVQENEQFF.

The chain employs TRBV18 and TRBJ2-5, with 11 bases identical to TRBD1. The CDR3 runs to 15 residues. Germline assignment: CDR1 KGHSH and CDR2 LQKENI. J was trimmed by 4 bases and V by 1 base; bases with no gene match: 2. The DNA of the CDR3 is TGTGCCAGCTCACCACGGGGACAGGGGGGAGAGACCCAGTACTTC. Its protein is CASSPRGQGGETQYF.

In this sample, this clone turned up a few times. The chain employs TRBV9 and TRBJ1-4; TRBD1 might be the D (5 bases). V was clipped by 6 bases and J by 11 bases, with 20 bases between them. This CDR3 has 14 amino acids. Germline values: CDR1 SGDLS, CDR2 YYNGEE. The CDR3 bases are TGTGCCAGCACCCGCTCGGGGGGGATCCTGAAACTGTTTTTT. As protein: CASTRSGGILKLFF. Filled out from reference TRBV9 and TRBJ1-4, the complete variable domain reads DSGVTQTPKHLITATGQRVTLRCSPRSGDLSVYWYQQSLDQGLQFLIQYYNGEERAKGNILERFSAQQFPDLHSELNLSSLELGDSALYFCASTRSGGILKLFFGSGTQLSVL.

The chain carries TRBV19 and TRBJ1-6; a weak D match, TRBD1 (6 bases). Germline V lookup: CDR1 LNHDA, CDR2 SQIVND (reference sequence). Between the trimmed V and J ends, which lost 6 bases and 7 bases, there was a span of 10 bases. CDR3 length equals 13 residues. CDR3 sequence: CASSDRKNSPLHF. In DNA form, the CDR3 reads TGTGCCAGTAGCGACAGGAAGAATTCACCCCTCCACTTT.

This clone was counted between two and nine times. The V and J genes are TRBV12-5 and TRBJ2-7; tentative D call: TRBD2 (5 bases). The CDR3 length is 11 residues. CDR1 and CDR2 (germline): LGHNT, FRNRAP. The CDR3 region has the DNA TGTGCCAGCAAGGGTCCGGGAGAGCAGTACTTC. The encoded protein is CASKGPGEQYF.

The chain has TRBV11-3 and TRBJ1-1, with D perhaps matching TRBD1 (5 bases). Germline V CDR1 and CDR2: SGHNT, YENEEA. The CDR3 length is 16 residues. V lost 4 bases to trimming and J lost 5 bases, with 20 bases between them. The CDR3 region has the DNA TGTGCCAGCAGCTCCGCTCAATACGGGGCGGGGACTGAAGCTTTCTTT. Translation gives CASSSAQYGAGTEAFF.

This sequence joins TRBV12-5 and TRBJ1-1; D gene unclear. CDR3 length equals 12 residues. CDR1 and CDR2 from the germline V gene are LGHNT and FRNRAP. V dropped 2 bases and J dropped 6 bases, with 7 bases sitting between them. CDR3 residues: CASGLLNAEAFF. The CDR3 coding sequence is TGTGCTAGTGGTTTGTTAAATGCTGAAGCTTTCTTT.

As for this clone: One junction end disagrees with the germline gene, perhaps due to a read error. The rearrangement uses TRBV6-8 and TRBJ1-1, with TRBD1 matching over 9 bases. CDR1 and CDR2 from the germline V gene are MNHGY and SAAAGT. The CDR3 extends over 12 amino acids. CDR3 sequence reads: CASSIRQGVSHF. DNA for the CDR3: TGTGCCAGCAGTATCCGACAGGGGGTCTCTCACTTT.

The rearrangement links TRBV5-1 to TRBJ1-2, with 9 bases aligning to TRBD1. Germline V gene lookup returns CDR1 SGHRS and CDR2 YFSETQ. Losses at the gene ends were 5 bases for V and 4 bases for J; bases not matched to a gene: 9. The CDR3 is made up of 15 amino acids. The CDR3: CASRSGTGHGYGYTF. The CDR3 DNA sequence: TGCGCCAGCAGAAGTGGGACAGGGCATGGCTATGGCTACACCTTC.